A single sample gave rise to the 14 T cell receptor beta chains below, sequenced in a study of T cells in Graves' hyperthyroidism and ophthalmopathy. The TCR beta CDR3 regions underwent amplification using RNA transcripts as the source. In the first-round RT-PCR of the TCR CDR3, the HTBI primer set was used. TCRdb reprocessed the multiplex PCR reads with MiXCR, giving one entry per CDR3 protein. This table holds 500,000 to 650,000 distinct CDR3 sequences, more than 12% found once. Sequencing input: blood. These receptor sequences come from a woman between 50 and 59 years old with Graves' ophthalmopathy.

The CDR3 bases are TGCAGTGCTAGAGATCCGACTAGCGGGAGGGATTGGTTTATGAATGAGCAGTTCTTC. It is translated as CSARDPTSGRDWFMNEQFF. This chain uses TRBV20-1 with TRBJ2-1, with 14 nucleotides matching TRBD2. CDR1 is DFQATT, CDR2 SNEGSKA, per germline (reference sequence). The CDR3 is made up of 19 amino acids. The V gene end was trimmed by 0 bases and the J gene end by 7 bases; junction bases not matched to a gene: 14.

This clonotype was counted a few times. The CDR3 nucleotides are TGTGCCATGGGACTAGCGGGAATCAATGAGCAGTTCTTC. It translates to CAMGLAGINEQFF. The chain carries TRBV10-3 and TRBJ2-1, with TRBD2 matching over 13 bases. Germline V gene data show CDR1 as ENHRY and CDR2 as SYGVKD. The ends lost 9 bases at V and 6 bases at J; junction bases unmatched: 2. The CDR3 has 13 residues.

This clonotype was seen more than once but under ten times. The chain carries TRBV15 and TRBJ1-4; D possibly corresponds to TRBD1 (5 bases). V lost 8 bases and J lost 5, with 18 bases in between. CDR1 is LNHNV and CDR2 is YYDKDF in the germline V gene (reference sequence). The CDR3 is made up of 15 amino acids. The CDR3 region has the DNA TGTGCCACCGGGGAGGGGCTCGAGCTGAATGAAAAACTGTTTTTT. Its translation: CATGEGLELNEKLFF. Together with reference TRBV15 and TRBJ1-4, the CDR3 gives the full variable domain: DAMVIQNPRYQVTQFGKPVTLSCSQTLNHNVMYWYQQKSSQAPKLLFHYYDKDFNNEADTPDNFQSRRPNTSFCFLDIRSPGLGDTAMYLCATGEGLELNEKLFFGSGTQLSVL.

At least ten counts were recorded for this clonotype. The rearrangement links TRBV11-2 to TRBJ2-3, with D uncertain. V was trimmed by 0 bases and J by 0 bases, leaving 10 bases between them. The CDR3 is 16 residues long. Germline V gene lookup returns CDR1 SGHAT and CDR2 FQNNGV. The CDR3 bases are TGTGCCAGCAGCTTAGATTCGGCGGCTAGCACAGATACGCAGTATTTT. It yields the protein CASSLDSAASTDTQYF. Drawing the rest from reference TRBV11-2 and TRBJ2-3, the complete variable domain is EAGVAQSPRYKIIEKRQSVAFWCNPISGHATLYWYQQILGQGPKLLIQFQNNGVVDDSQLPKDRFSAERLKGVDSTLKIQPAKLEDSAVYLCASSLDSAASTDTQYFGPGTRLTVL.

This clonotype was found many times. This chain links TRBV5-1 with TRBJ1-1; D not resolved. V was shortened by 6 bases and J by 3 bases, with 6 bases between the two germline ends. The CDR3 is 11 residues long. The germline V gene has CDR1 SGHRS and CDR2 YFSETQ. Written as DNA, the CDR3 is TGCGCCAGCAACGACTACACTGAAGCTTTCTTT. Protein: CASNDYTEAFF.

The rearrangement links TRBV29-1 to TRBJ1-2; unclear D gene. The CDR3 sequence is 8 residues long. V lost 5 bases and J lost 7, with 2 bases in between. Germline CDR1 reads SQVTM; CDR2 reads ANQGSEA. CDR3 DNA: TGCAGCGTTATTGGCTACACCTTC. Amino acid sequence: CSVIGYTF. The whole variable domain, filled in from reference TRBV29-1 and TRBJ1-2, reads SAVISQKPSRDICQRGTSLTIQCQVDSQVTMMFWYRQQPGQSLTLIATANQGSEATYESGFVIDKFPISRPNLTFSTLTVSNMSPEDSSIYLCSVIGYTFGSGTRLTVV.

There are a few counts of this clonotype. This chain uses TRBV4-1 with TRBJ2-7; the match to TRBD2 covers 8 bases. The trim removed 4 bases at V and 2 bases at J, leaving 7 bases unmatched. CDR1 is MGHRA and CDR2 is YSYEKL in the germline V gene. The CDR3 has 15 residues. CDR3 DNA sequence: TGCGCCAGCAGCCCCACGGGAGGGGAAGCCTACGAGCAGTACTTC. Protein product: CASSPTGGEAYEQYF.

This clonotype showed up just a few times. This chain uses TRBV12-3 or TRBV12-4 with TRBJ1-5; tentative D call: TRBD1 (5 bases). CDR3 length: 16 amino acids. V shed 10 bases and J shed 2 bases, with 21 bases lying between them. The CDR3 bases are TGTGCCACCTCAATCGGTGGGCAGGGAGGCAATCAGCCCCAGCATTTT. Its translation: CATSIGGQGGNQPQHF.

Ten or more counts support this clonotype. The chain carries TRBV2 and TRBJ2-1, with 8 bases that match TRBD2. The length of the CDR3 is 15 residues. The J segment lost 7 bases and the V segment lost 8 bases, leaving 13 bases of the junction unmatched. Germline loops: CDR1 SNHLY, CDR2 FYNNEI. The CDR3: CASAEELAGRNEQFF. The DNA for the CDR3 is TGTGCCAGCGCCGAGGAGCTAGCGGGCCGTAATGAGCAGTTCTTC.

This clonotype has more than one count but fewer than ten. The chain links TRBV18 to TRBJ2-1; the D is unclear. Trimming pared 2 bases from V and 7 bases from J, leaving 12 bases between. This CDR3 has 14 amino acids. Germline lookup yields CDR1 KGHSH and CDR2 LQKENI. This CDR3 reads CASSPIFPENEQFF. The CDR3 DNA sequence: TGTGCCAGCTCACCAATTTTTCCGGAGAATGAGCAGTTCTTC.

The J gene is TRBJ2-3, the V gene TRBV7-9, with TRBD1 identical over 9 bases. The J segment lost 3 bases and the V segment lost 4 bases, leaving 8 bases of the junction unmatched. Germline CDR1 and CDR2: SEHNR and FQNEAQ (reference sequence). This CDR3 contains 16 residues. CDR3 nucleotides: TGTGCCAGCAGCTCAGGGACAGGGCGAAGGACAGATACGCAGTATTTT. It is translated as CASSSGTGRRTDTQYF.

This clonotype was counted a few times. The CDR3 DNA follows: TGCAGCGTTGATGGGCTAGCGGGAGGGCAGCACTCCTACAATGAGCAGTTCTTC. It is translated as CSVDGLAGGQHSYNEQFF. The V gene is TRBV29-1, the J gene TRBJ2-1, with 12 bases fitting TRBD2. The junction had 9 bases not matched to a gene; V was cut back by 3 bases and J by 0 bases. The length of the CDR3 is 18 residues. From germline, CDR1 is SQVTM and CDR2 ANQGSEA.

This clonotype was seen at least ten times. V usage is TRBV28 and J usage is TRBJ2-1; 7 positions match TRBD2. The CDR3 loop spans 15 amino acids. V lost 6 bases, J lost 0 bases, and 5 bases stayed unmatched. The germline V gene encodes CDR1 MDHEN and CDR2 SYDVKM. DNA of the CDR3: TGTGCCAGCAGCCGGGAGGTACGCTCCTACAATGAGCAGTTCTTC. It codes for CASSREVRSYNEQFF.

This clonotype was observed many times. The chain combines TRBV30 with TRBJ1-2, with TRBD1 matching 7 bases. The V and J ends lost 2 bases and 8 bases, in that order; junction bases with no gene match: 11. This CDR3 contains 14 residues. The germline CDR1 and CDR2 sequences are GTSNPN and SVGIG (reference sequence). Here the CDR3 DNA reads TGTGCCTGGAGTACAGACAGGGTTAGCAGCGGCTACACCTTC. Protein product: CAWSTDRVSSGYTF.